This T cell receptor beta chain was sequenced in a study of cytotoxic CD8 clonotypes in ibrutinib-treated CLL. Overall study: It was after a median around twelve months of treatment, range 6 to 36, that response samples were taken. Study observations and caveats: Clonality rose at ibrutinib response and fell back toward baseline at progression. Public clonotypes proved infrequent, and on treatment they shrank or remained steady.

Only in-frame clones appear in the TCRdb table, and some are missing; sequencing was by immunoSEQ multiplex PCR. The data show about 200,000 clones, approximately 68% seen once. As regards this clone: What it binds is not known.

Trimming shortened V by 4 bases and J by 0 bases, and 14 bases separated the two germline ends. CDR3 length equals 15 residues. CDR1 is SGHRS, CDR2 YFSETQ, per germline. This clonotype originated in a human donor with chronic lymphocytic leukemia. The J gene is TRBJ2-7, the V gene TRBV5-1; tentatively, D is TRBD1 (6 bases). The source material was PBMCs, sampled after 24 months of ibrutinib treatment. CDR3 region: CASSPYDRSSYEQYF. CDR3 bases: TGCGCCAGCAGCCCCTACGACAGGAGCTCCTACGAGCAGTACTTC.